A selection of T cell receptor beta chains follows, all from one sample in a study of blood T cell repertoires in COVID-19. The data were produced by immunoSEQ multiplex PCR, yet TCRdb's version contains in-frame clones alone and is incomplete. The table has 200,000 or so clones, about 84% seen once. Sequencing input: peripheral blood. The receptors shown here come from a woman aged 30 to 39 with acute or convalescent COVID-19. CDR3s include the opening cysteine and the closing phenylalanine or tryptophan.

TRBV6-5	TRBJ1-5	CASSYTGGDQPQHF
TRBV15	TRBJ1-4	CATSRASNEKLFF
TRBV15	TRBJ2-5	CATSRGQGQETQYF
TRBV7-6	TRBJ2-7	CASSLSHSYEQYF
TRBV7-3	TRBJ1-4	CASSMTGAANEKLFF
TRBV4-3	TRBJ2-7	CASSQEEGRGYDEQYF
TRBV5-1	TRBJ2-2	CASTPIRLAGPSTGELFF
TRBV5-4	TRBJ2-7	CASSLTGTSYEQYF
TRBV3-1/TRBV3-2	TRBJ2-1	CASSHPPVNEQFF
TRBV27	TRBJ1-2	CASSFSVGFGAYGYTF
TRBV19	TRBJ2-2	CASSIDAGSAGELFF
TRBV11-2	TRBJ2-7	CASTSGLDYEQYF
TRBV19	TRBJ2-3	CASTSGPPRDTQYF
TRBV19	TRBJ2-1	CASSIRRGSYNEQFF
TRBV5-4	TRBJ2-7	CASSPRTGISSYEQYF
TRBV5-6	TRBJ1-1	CASSPPRLDTEAFF
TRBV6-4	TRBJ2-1	CASSSGTSGDNEQFF
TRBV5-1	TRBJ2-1	CASSDGTSDYNEQFF
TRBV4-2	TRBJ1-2	CASSSPQGYGYTF
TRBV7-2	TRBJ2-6	CASSLAGRPNSGANVLTF
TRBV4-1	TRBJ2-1	CASSPLGRGRVKYNEQFF
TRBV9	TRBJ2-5	CASTPSSVFQETQYF
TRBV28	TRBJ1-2	CASRGPGQGISHGYTF
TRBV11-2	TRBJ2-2	CASSLVPGWTSGDGGELFF
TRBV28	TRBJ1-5	CASSQNQPQHF
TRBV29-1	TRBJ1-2	CSVDYYTF
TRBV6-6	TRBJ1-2	CASSYTRLYGYTF
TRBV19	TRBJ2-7	CASSIIGGLEQYF
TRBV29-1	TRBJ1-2	CSAMERDRNNYGYTF
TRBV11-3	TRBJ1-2	CASSLGNIGTGGNYGYTF
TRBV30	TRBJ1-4	CAWKQGRAFEKLFF
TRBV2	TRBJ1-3	CASSEVRGSRLGNTIYF
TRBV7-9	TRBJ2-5	CASSPRLETQYF
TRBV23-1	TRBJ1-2	CASSQKPQTGQARDSYGYTF
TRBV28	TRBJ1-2	CASSPGTGSNYGYTF
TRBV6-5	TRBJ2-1	CASSFTRNEQFF
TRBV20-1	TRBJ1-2	CSARDPDGYTF
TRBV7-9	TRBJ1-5	CASSLAAGTGNQPQHF
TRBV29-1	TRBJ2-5	CSVEAPGYQETQYF
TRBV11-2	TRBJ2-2	CASSPIQGAYPELFF
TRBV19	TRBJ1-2	CASSRASGQYGYTF
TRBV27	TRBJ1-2	CASSYGGGDYGYTF
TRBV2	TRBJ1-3	CASGTKGNTIYF
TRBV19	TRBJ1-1	CASSMPAEAFF
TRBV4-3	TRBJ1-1	CASSQEAGHTEAFF
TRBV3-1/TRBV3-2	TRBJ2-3	CASSLTSGAGAQYF
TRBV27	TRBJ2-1	CASSFFRTGTYNEQFF
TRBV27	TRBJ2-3	CASSLSPVIAGVRDTQYF
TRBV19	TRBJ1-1	CASSEQGMNTEAFF
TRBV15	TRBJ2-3	CATSRDRQGRTDTQYF
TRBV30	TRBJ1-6	CAWSASGDSPLHF
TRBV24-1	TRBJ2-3	CATSELGTSLSTDTQYF